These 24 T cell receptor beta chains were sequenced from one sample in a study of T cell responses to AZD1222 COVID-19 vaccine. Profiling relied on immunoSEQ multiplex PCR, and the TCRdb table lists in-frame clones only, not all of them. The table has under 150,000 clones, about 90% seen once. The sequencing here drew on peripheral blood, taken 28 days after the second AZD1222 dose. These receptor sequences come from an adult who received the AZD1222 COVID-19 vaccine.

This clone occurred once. DNA of the CDR3: TGTGCCACCAGCAGAGGGAGCGGGAATAATGAGCAGTTCTTC. It yields the protein CATSRGSGNNEQFF. V gene TRBV15 combines with J gene TRBJ2-1; the match to TRBD2 covers 7 bases. CDR3 size: 14 residues. Germline CDR1 is LNHNV and CDR2 is YYDKDF (reference sequence). V lost 1 base, J lost 7 bases, and 4 bases stayed unmatched.

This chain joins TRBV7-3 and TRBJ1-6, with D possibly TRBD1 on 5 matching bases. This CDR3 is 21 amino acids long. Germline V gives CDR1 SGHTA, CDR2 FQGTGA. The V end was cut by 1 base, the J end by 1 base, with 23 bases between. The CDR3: CASSLIRWRDGAVSYNSPLHF. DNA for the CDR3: TGTGCCAGCAGCTTAATACGATGGAGGGACGGAGCAGTATCCTATAATTCACCCCTCCACTTT.

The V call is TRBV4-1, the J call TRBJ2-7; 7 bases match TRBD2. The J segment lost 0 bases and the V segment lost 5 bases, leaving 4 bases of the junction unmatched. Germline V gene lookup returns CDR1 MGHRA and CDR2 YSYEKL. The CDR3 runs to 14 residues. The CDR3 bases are TGCGCCAGCAGCGCTAGCGGCTTCTCCTACGAGCAGTACTTC. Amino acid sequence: CASSASGFSYEQYF.

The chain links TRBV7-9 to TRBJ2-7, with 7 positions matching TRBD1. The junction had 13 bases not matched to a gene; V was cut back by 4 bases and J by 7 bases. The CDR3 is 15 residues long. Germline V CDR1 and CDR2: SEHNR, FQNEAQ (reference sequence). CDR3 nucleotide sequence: TGTGCCAGCAGCTCACCGGGACAGCGAACTGGGGAGCAGTACTTC. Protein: CASSSPGQRTGEQYF.

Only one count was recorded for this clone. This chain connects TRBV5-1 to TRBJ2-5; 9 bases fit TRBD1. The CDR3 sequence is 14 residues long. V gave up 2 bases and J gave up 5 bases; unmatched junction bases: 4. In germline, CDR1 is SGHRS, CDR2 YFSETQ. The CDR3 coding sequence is TGCGCCAGCAGCTTACAGGGGGCGGGGGAGACCCAGTACTTC. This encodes CASSLQGAGETQYF.

CDR3: CATSSGRLNNEQFF. The CDR3 coding sequence is TGTGCCACCAGCAGCGGGAGACTCAACAATGAGCAGTTCTTC. The V gene is TRBV15, the J gene TRBJ2-1; a weak D match, TRBD2 (6 bases). V lost 3 bases to trimming and J lost 5 bases, with 11 bases between them. Germline V gives CDR1 LNHNV, CDR2 YYDKDF (reference sequence). The CDR3 spans 14 residues. Drawing the rest from reference TRBV15 and TRBJ2-1, the complete variable domain is DAMVIQNPRYQVTQFGKPVTLSCSQTLNHNVMYWYQQKSSQAPKLLFHYYDKDFNNEADTPDNFQSRRPNTSFCFLDIRSPGLGDTAMYLCATSSGRLNNEQFFGPGTRLTVL.

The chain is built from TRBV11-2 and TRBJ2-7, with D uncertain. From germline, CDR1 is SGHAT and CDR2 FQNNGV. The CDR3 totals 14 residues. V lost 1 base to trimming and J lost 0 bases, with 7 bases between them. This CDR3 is CASSLAYTSYEQYF. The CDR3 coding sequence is TGTGCCAGCAGCTTAGCGTACACCTCCTACGAGCAGTACTTC.

Here the CDR3 DNA reads TGTGCCAGCAGTGAGGGGCTAGGGACGGGGGAAAAACTGTTTTTT. Translating it yields CASSEGLGTGEKLFF. This chain joins TRBV2 and TRBJ1-4, with TRBD1 as a possible D gene (5 bases). This CDR3 has 15 residues. In germline, CDR1 is SNHLY, CDR2 FYNNEI. The V gene lost 3 bases and the J gene lost 8 bases, with 16 bases spanning the gap.

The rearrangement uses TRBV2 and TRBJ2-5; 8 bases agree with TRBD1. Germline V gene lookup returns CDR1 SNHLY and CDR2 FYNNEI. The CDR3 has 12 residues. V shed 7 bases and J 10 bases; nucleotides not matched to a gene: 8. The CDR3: CASTQGAVGQYF. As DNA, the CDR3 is TGTGCCAGCACTCAGGGGGCGGTAGGCCAGTACTTC.

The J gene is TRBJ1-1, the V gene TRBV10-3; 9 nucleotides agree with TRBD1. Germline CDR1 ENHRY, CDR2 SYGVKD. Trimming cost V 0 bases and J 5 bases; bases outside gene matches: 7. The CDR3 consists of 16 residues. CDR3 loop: CAISESTGGSGTEAFF. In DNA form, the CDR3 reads TGTGCCATCAGTGAGTCCACAGGGGGCTCAGGGACTGAAGCTTTCTTT.

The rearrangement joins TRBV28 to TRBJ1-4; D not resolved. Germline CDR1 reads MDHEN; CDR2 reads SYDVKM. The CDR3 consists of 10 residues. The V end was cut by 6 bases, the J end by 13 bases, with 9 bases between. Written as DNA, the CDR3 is TGTGCCAGCAGGAAGGAGGGACTGTTTTTT. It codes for CASRKEGLFF. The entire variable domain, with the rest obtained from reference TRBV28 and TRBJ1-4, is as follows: DVKVTQSSRYLVKRTGEKVFLECVQDMDHENMFWYRQDPGLGLRLIYFSYDVKMKEKGDIPEGYSVSREKKERFSLILESASTNQTSMYLCASRKEGLFFGSGTQLSVL.

The chain's CDR3 is CASSIEGRSSGNTIYF. CDR3 bases: TGTGCCAGCAGTATTGAGGGGAGAAGCTCTGGAAACACCATATATTTT. V and J are TRBV28 and TRBJ1-3, with a weak D call TRBD1 (5 bases). V was pared by 5 bases and J by 0 bases, with 14 bases between. The CDR3 sequence is 16 residues long. Germline V gene sequence: CDR1 MDHEN, CDR2 SYDVKM.

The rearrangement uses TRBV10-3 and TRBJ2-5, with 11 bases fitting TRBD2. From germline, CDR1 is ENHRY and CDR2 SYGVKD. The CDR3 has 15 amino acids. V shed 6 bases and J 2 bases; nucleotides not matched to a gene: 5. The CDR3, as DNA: TGTGCCATCAGCCAGACTAGCGGGGTACAAGAGACCCAGTACTTC. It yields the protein CAISQTSGVQETQYF.

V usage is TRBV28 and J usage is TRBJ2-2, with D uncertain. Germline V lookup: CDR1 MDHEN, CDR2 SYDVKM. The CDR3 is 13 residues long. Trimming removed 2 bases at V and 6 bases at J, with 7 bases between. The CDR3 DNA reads TGTGCCAGCAGTTTACATCTAGCCGGGGAGCTGTTTTTT. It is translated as CASSLHLAGELFF.

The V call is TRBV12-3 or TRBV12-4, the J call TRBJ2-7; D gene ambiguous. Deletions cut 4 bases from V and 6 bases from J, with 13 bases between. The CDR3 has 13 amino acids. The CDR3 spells CASSYTQLSEQYF. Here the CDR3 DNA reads TGTGCCAGCAGTTATACACAATTGTCCGAGCAGTACTTC.

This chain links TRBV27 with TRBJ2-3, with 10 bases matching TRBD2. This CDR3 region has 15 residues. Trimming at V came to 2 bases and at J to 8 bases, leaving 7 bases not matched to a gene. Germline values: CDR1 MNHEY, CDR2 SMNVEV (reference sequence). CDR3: CASSLTAGGRGTQYF. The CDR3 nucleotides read TGTGCCAGCAGTTTAACAGCGGGAGGGCGTGGTACGCAGTATTTT.

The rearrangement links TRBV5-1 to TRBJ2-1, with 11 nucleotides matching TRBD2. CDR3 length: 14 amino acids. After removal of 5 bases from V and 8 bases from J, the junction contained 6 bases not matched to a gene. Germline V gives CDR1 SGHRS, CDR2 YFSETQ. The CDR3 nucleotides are TGCGCCAGCAGGATGACTAGCGGGACGGATGAGCAGTTCTTC. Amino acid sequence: CASRMTSGTDEQFF.

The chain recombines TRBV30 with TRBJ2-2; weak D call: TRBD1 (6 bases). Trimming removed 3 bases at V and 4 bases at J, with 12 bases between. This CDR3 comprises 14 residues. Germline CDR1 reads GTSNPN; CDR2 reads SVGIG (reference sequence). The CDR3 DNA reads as TGTGCCTGGAGCTCCGGGACATCCACCGGGGAGCTGTTTTTT. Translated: CAWSSGTSTGELFF.

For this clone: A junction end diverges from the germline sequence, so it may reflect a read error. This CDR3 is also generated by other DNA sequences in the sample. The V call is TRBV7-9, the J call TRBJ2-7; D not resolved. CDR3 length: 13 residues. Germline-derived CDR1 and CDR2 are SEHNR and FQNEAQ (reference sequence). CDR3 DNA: TGTGCCAGCAGCTTAAGCAGGAGCTACGAGCAGTATTTC. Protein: CASSLSRSYEQYF.

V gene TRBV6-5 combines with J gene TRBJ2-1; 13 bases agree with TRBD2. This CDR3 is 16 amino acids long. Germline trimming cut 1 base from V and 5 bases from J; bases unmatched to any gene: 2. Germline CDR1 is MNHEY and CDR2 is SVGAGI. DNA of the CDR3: TGTGCCAGCAGTTACTTAGGGACTAGCGGGAACAATGAGCAGTTCTTC. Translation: CASSYLGTSGNNEQFF.

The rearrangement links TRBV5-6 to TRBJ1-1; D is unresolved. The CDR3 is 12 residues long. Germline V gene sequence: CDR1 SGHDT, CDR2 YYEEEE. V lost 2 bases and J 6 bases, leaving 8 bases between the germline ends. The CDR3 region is CASSFGRAEAFF. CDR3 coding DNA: TGTGCCAGCAGCTTCGGTAGGGCTGAAGCTTTCTTT.

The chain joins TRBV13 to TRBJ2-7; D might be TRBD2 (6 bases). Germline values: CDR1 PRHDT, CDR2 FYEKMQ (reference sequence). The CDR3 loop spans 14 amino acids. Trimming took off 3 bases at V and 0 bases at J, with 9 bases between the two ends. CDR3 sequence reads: CASSFLATSYEQYF. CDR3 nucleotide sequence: TGTGCCAGCAGCTTCCTAGCGACCTCCTACGAGCAGTACTTC. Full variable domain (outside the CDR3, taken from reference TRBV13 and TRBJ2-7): AAGVIQSPRHLIKEKRETATLKCYPIPRHDTVYWYQQGPGQDPQFLISFYEKMQSDKGSIPDRFSAQQFSDYHSELNMSSLELGDSALYFCASSFLATSYEQYFGPGTRLTVT.

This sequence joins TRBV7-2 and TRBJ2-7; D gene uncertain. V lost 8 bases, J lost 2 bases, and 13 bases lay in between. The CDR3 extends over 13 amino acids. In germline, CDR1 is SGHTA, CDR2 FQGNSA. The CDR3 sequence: CASGAQPTYEQYF. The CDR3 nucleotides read TGTGCCAGCGGAGCGCAACCCACCTACGAGCAGTACTTC.

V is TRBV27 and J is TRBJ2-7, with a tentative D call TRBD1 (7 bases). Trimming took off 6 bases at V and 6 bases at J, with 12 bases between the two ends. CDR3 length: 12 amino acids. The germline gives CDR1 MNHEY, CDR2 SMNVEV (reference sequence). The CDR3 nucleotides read TGTGCCAGCAGCTACAGGGGAGGCGAGCAGTACTTC. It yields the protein CASSYRGGEQYF.